Listed here are 10 T cell receptor beta chains from one sample, sequenced in a study of T-cell reconstitution after alpha-beta-depleted transplantation in children. The TCRbeta library was prepared with unique molecular identifiers. MiXCR, run by TCRdb on the PCR reads, gives a single entry per CDR3 protein. Seen here are hundreds of thousands of distinct CDR3 sequences, 16% observed once, and the top ten hold approximately 1%. This specimen was PBMCs from the stem cell graft donor, taken from the stem cell graft. The receptors here all came from a human donor who donated a stem cell graft to a child with acute myeloid leukemia.

There are many counts of this clonotype. V is TRBV29-1 and J is TRBJ1-2, with D uncertain. V lost 6 bases, J lost 6 bases, and 11 bases lay in between. Germline values: CDR1 SQVTM, CDR2 ANQGSEA. CDR3 length equals 11 residues. CDR3 in amino acids: CSVGRTDGYTF. The CDR3 nucleotides are TGCAGCGTCGGACGGACGGATGGCTACACCTTC.

This clonotype showed up just a few times. The rearrangement uses TRBV15 and TRBJ2-1, with 9 nucleotides matching TRBD2. Looked up from germline, CDR1 is LNHNV and CDR2 is YYDKDF (reference sequence). This CDR3 is 17 amino acids long. Losses at the gene ends were 5 bases for V and 7 bases for J; bases not matched to a gene: 15. CDR3 sequence reads: CATSSGGSGGLWNEQFF. CDR3 nucleotides: TGTGCCACCAGCTCGGGGGGTAGCGGGGGACTGTGGAATGAGCAGTTCTTC. The complete variable domain, with remaining parts taken from reference TRBV15 and TRBJ2-1, reads DAMVIQNPRYQVTQFGKPVTLSCSQTLNHNVMYWYQQKSSQAPKLLFHYYDKDFNNEADTPDNFQSRRPNTSFCFLDIRSPGLGDTAMYLCATSSGGSGGLWNEQFFGPGTRLTVL.

The chain uses TRBV25-1 and TRBJ1-3, with TRBD1 matching 8 bases. This CDR3 is built from 17 residues. Losses at the gene ends were 6 bases for V and 0 bases for J; bases not matched to a gene: 10. The germline gives CDR1 MGHDK, CDR2 SYGVNS. The CDR3 reads CASRAPGQATSGNTIYF. The CDR3 bases are TGTGCCAGCAGGGCACCGGGACAGGCGACCTCTGGAAACACCATATATTTT.

This clonotype was seen ten or more times. This chain joins TRBV20-1 and TRBJ2-1, with 9 bases fitting TRBD1. Germline CDR1 is DFQATT and CDR2 is SNEGSKA (reference sequence). The J segment lost 3 bases and the V segment lost 8 bases, leaving 11 bases of the junction unmatched. CDR3 length: 15 amino acids. The CDR3 region has the DNA TGCAGTTCATCCCGCGGGGACAGGGACTACAATGAGCAGTTCTTC. It encodes CSSSRGDRDYNEQFF.

This clonotype was recorded many times. The chain links TRBV25-1 to TRBJ2-7; TRBD2 is a possible D gene (6 bases). The ends were cut back, 10 bases at V and 1 base at J, with 11 bases in the middle. This CDR3 region has 12 residues. Germline-derived CDR1 and CDR2 are MGHDK and SYGVNS. The CDR3 is CATSGRSYEQYV. For the CDR3, the DNA is TGTGCCACCTCAGGGAGGTCCTACGAGCAGTACGTC.

This rearrangement joins TRBV15 to TRBJ2-2; D gene ambiguous. V lost 0 bases and J lost 4, with 12 bases in between. This CDR3 has 16 amino acids. Germline V gene data show CDR1 as LNHNV and CDR2 as YYDKDF (reference sequence). The CDR3 region is CATSREETEATGELFF. Written as DNA, the CDR3 is TGTGCCACCAGCAGAGAAGAGACGGAAGCCACCGGGGAGCTGTTTTTT.

In this sample, this clonotype turned up many times. The chain carries TRBV20-1 and TRBJ2-3; possibly TRBD1 for D (6 bases). The CDR3 has 11 residues. V lost 3 bases to trimming and J lost 5 bases, with 6 bases between them. Germline assignment: CDR1 DFQATT and CDR2 SNEGSKA (reference sequence). The CDR3 protein is CSASRGDTQYF. For the CDR3, the DNA is TGCAGTGCTAGCAGGGGAGATACGCAGTATTTT.

This clonotype was picked up many times. This chain uses TRBV9 with TRBJ2-3; 7 bases fit TRBD2. Germline CDR1 is SGDLS and CDR2 is YYNGEE. The CDR3 totals 16 residues. V lost 0 bases and J lost 2; bases outside the gene matches: 6. The CDR3 coding sequence is TGTGCCAGCAGCGTAGGGGCTAGCGGTCCCACAGATACGCAGTATTTT. Protein: CASSVGASGPTDTQYF.

This clonotype was found many times. V usage is TRBV5-6 and J usage is TRBJ1-6; tentative D call: TRBD1 (5 bases). The CDR3 runs to 14 residues. V lost 6 bases and J lost 8, with 15 bases in between. CDR1 is SGHDT, CDR2 YYEEEE, per germline. The CDR3 sequence is CASMGEVEDSPLHF. CDR3 DNA sequence: TGTGCCAGCATGGGGGAGGTTGAGGATTCACCCCTCCACTTT.

This clonotype appeared many times. The chain has TRBV20-1 and TRBJ2-4; no reliable D call. The CDR3 runs 14 residues. CDR1 is DFQATT and CDR2 is SNEGSKA in the germline V gene (reference sequence). V was cut by 1 base and J by 7 bases, with 14 bases left in between. The CDR3 nucleotides read TGCAGTGCTAGAGGCCAGGCCTGGAGCAACATTCAGTACTTC. Its translation is CSARGQAWSNIQYF.